The rows below give T cell receptor beta chains drawn from one sample of a study of regulatory T cells in long-lasting Graves disease. TCRdb reanalysed the multiplex PCR reads using MiXCR and keeps one entry per CDR3 protein. The table lists 350,000 to 500,000 distinct CDR3 sequences, approximately 16% of them singletons, with about 23% in the top ten. The same data also contributed to another study, on T cells in Graves' hyperthyroidism and ophthalmopathy.

The sequenced sample was peripheral blood mononuclear cells (PBMCs), obtained at new diagnosis, from a patient treated with antithyroid drugs. All receptors derive from a woman aged 18-35 years with Graves disease. Both conserved end residues are part of each CDR3. Fields, in order: CDR3 protein, CDR3 DNA, CDR3 length, J gene, V gene, clone size, D gene. The D gene is left open where the match is weak. Clone size is shown for a subset of rows, as once, few, many or a class of expanded clone.

CDR3aa: CSARDVQKAFSGNTIYF
CDR3nt: TGCAGTGCTAGAGATGTCCAAAAGGCCTTCTCTGGAAACACCATATATTTT
len: 17
j_gene: TRBJ1-3
v_gene: TRBV20-1
abundance: many
d_gene: .

CDR3aa: CSARDSNYGYTF
CDR3nt: TGCAGTGCCAGGGACAGCAACTATGGCTACACCTTC
len: 12
j_gene: TRBJ1-2
v_gene: TRBV20-1
abundance: many
d_gene: TRBD1

CDR3aa: CASSQGLAGGPGPEQFF
CDR3nt: TGTGCCAGCTCACAAGGACTAGCGGGAGGGCCGGGTCCTGAGCAGTTCTTC
len: 17
j_gene: TRBJ2-1
v_gene: TRBV18
abundance: .
d_gene: TRBD2

CDR3aa: CASSRAGEQYF
CDR3nt: TGTGCCAGCAGTCGCGCGGGGGAGCAGTACTTC
len: 11
j_gene: TRBJ2-7
v_gene: TRBV7-2
abundance: many
d_gene: .

CDR3aa: CASSSDGQGGAQETQYF
CDR3nt: TGTGCCAGCAGCTCAGACGGACAGGGCGGAGCCCAAGAGACCCAGTACTTC
len: 17
j_gene: TRBJ2-5
v_gene: TRBV5-4
abundance: many
d_gene: TRBD1

CDR3aa: CASSPTGSWEQFF
CDR3nt: TGTGCCAGCAGCCCGACAGGGAGTTGGGAGCAGTTCTTC
len: 13
j_gene: TRBJ2-1
v_gene: TRBV11-2
abundance: many
d_gene: TRBD1

CDR3aa: CAWSGEDGTSVNEQFF
CDR3nt: TGTGCCTGGAGTGGAGAAGACGGGACTAGCGTCAATGAGCAGTTCTTC
len: 16
j_gene: TRBJ2-1
v_gene: TRBV30
abundance: few
d_gene: TRBD2

CDR3aa: CARTLGLAAHEQYF
CDR3nt: TGTGCCCGCACCTTGGGACTAGCTGCCCACGAGCAGTACTTC
len: 14
j_gene: TRBJ2-7
v_gene: TRBV7-2
abundance: few
d_gene: TRBD2

CDR3aa: CSVERQRETQYF
CDR3nt: TGCAGCGTTGAGCGGCAGCGGGAGACCCAGTACTTC
len: 12
j_gene: TRBJ2-5
v_gene: TRBV29-1
abundance: few
d_gene: .

CDR3aa: CASSRTSRGRQETQYF
CDR3nt: TGTGCCAGCAGTCGCACCTCCCGGGGCCGGCAAGAGACCCAGTACTTC
len: 16
j_gene: TRBJ2-5
v_gene: TRBV27
abundance: many
d_gene: .

CDR3aa: CASSLSIAQETQYF
CDR3nt: TGTGCCAGCAGCTTATCCATAGCGCAGGAGACCCAGTACTTC
len: 14
j_gene: TRBJ2-5
v_gene: TRBV7-2
abundance: many
d_gene: .

CDR3aa: CAISAWGTGTFYEQYF
CDR3nt: TGTGCCATCAGTGCTTGGGGGACAGGCACCTTCTACGAGCAGTACTTC
len: 16
j_gene: TRBJ2-7
v_gene: TRBV10-3
abundance: .
d_gene: TRBD1

CDR3aa: CASSYRLALYNEQFF
CDR3nt: TGTGCCAGTAGTTATCGACTAGCGCTTTACAATGAGCAGTTCTTC
len: 15
j_gene: TRBJ2-1
v_gene: TRBV19
abundance: .
d_gene: TRBD2

CDR3aa: CSARGPPGGGGADTQYF
CDR3nt: TGCAGTGCTAGAGGGCCACCCGGCGGAGGGGGGGCAGATACGCAGTATTTT
len: 17
j_gene: TRBJ2-3
v_gene: TRBV20-1
abundance: many
d_gene: .

CDR3aa: CASSPFNLSSYNEQFF
CDR3nt: TGTGCCAGCTCACCTTTCAACTTGAGCTCCTACAATGAGCAGTTCTTC
len: 16
j_gene: TRBJ2-1
v_gene: TRBV18
abundance: many
d_gene: .

CDR3aa: CASSPTSGRAHNEQFF
CDR3nt: TGTGCCAGCTCACCTACCAGCGGGAGGGCTCACAATGAGCAGTTCTTC
len: 16
j_gene: TRBJ2-1
v_gene: TRBV18
abundance: few
d_gene: TRBD2

CDR3aa: CASTMSQLGARNEQFF
CDR3nt: TGTGCCAGCACCATGTCCCAGCTCGGAGCCAGGAATGAGCAGTTCTTC
len: 16
j_gene: TRBJ2-1
v_gene: TRBV28
abundance: few
d_gene: .

CDR3aa: CASSQGAQGDQPQHF
CDR3nt: TGTGCCAGCAGCCAAGGGGCCCAGGGAGATCAGCCCCAGCATTTT
len: 15
j_gene: TRBJ1-5
v_gene: TRBV4-2
abundance: .
d_gene: .

CDR3aa: CASRMRLAKNIQYF
CDR3nt: TGTGCCAGCCGGATGAGACTAGCCAAAAACATTCAGTACTTC
len: 14
j_gene: TRBJ2-4
v_gene: TRBV28
abundance: .
d_gene: .

CDR3aa: CASSSQASGYNEQFF
CDR3nt: TGTGCCAGCAGCTCTCAAGCTAGCGGATACAATGAGCAGTTCTTC
len: 15
j_gene: TRBJ2-1
v_gene: TRBV7-3
abundance: many
d_gene: TRBD2

CDR3aa: CASRVPTSAETQYF
CDR3nt: TGTGCCAGCAGGGTTCCTACTAGCGCGGAGACCCAGTACTTC
len: 14
j_gene: TRBJ2-5
v_gene: TRBV2
abundance: .
d_gene: TRBD2

CDR3aa: CASSLLRDEQFF
CDR3nt: TGTGCCAGCAGCTTATTGCGGGATGAGCAGTTCTTC
len: 12
j_gene: TRBJ2-1
v_gene: TRBV7-2
abundance: many
d_gene: .

CDR3aa: CASSLEGLGELFF
CDR3nt: TGCGCCAGCAGCTTGGAGGGTCTTGGGGAGCTGTTTTTT
len: 13
j_gene: TRBJ2-2
v_gene: TRBV5-1
abundance: few
d_gene: .

CDR3aa: CASSGVGDSYEQYF
CDR3nt: TGTGCCAGCAGCGGGGTCGGGGACTCCTACGAGCAGTACTTC
len: 14
j_gene: TRBJ2-7
v_gene: TRBV4-2
abundance: few
d_gene: .

CDR3aa: CASSLPDREEYGYTF
CDR3nt: TGTGCCAGCAGCTTACCGGACAGGGAGGAATATGGCTACACCTTC
len: 15
j_gene: TRBJ1-2
v_gene: TRBV7-9
abundance: many
d_gene: TRBD1

CDR3aa: CASSYGTVGQPQHF
CDR3nt: TGTGCCAGCAGTTACGGGACAGTTGGTCAGCCCCAGCATTTT
len: 14
j_gene: TRBJ1-5
v_gene: TRBV6-2/TRBV6-3
abundance: few
d_gene: TRBD1